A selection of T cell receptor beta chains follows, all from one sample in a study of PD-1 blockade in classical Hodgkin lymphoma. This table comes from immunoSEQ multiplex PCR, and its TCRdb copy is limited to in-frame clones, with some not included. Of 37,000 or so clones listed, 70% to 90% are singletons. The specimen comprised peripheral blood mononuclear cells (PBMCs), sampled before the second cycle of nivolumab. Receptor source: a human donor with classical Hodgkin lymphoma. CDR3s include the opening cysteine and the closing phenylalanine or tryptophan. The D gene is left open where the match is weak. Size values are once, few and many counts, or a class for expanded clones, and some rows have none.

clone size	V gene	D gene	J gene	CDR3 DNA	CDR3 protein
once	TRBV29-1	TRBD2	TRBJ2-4	TGCAGCTCAATTAGCGGGAGCCTGGCCAAAAACATTCAGTACTTC	CSSISGSLAKNIQYF
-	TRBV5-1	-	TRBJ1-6	TGCGCCAGCAGCTTTCTAGGTCCTAATTCACCCCTCCACTTT	CASSFLGPNSPLHF
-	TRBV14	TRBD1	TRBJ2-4	TGTGCCAGCAGCCCTTATACCGGGACAGGAAACATTCAGTACTTC	CASSPYTGTGNIQYF
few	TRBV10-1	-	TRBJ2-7	TGCGCCAGCAGTGACAGGGCCCTTCTAGGGGAGCAGTACTTC	CASSDRALLGEQYF
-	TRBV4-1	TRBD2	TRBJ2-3	TGCGCCAGCCGGATTTCTAGCGGGGGTTTCACAGATACGCAGTATTTT	CASRISSGGFTDTQYF
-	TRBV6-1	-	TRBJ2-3	TGTGCCAGCAGTGAAGCGGGAGCGAGCACAGATACGCAGTATTTT	CASSEAGASTDTQYF
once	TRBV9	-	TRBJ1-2	TGTGCCAGCAGCGTAGATGAGTGGGGGTCTAACTATGGCTACACCTTC	CASSVDEWGSNYGYTF
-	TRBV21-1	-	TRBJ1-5	TGTGCCAGCAGCAAGGGCCATATGGCAGGGGGCATGCAGCCCCAGCATTTT	CASSKGHMAGGMQPQHF
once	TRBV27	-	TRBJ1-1	TGTGCCAGCAGCTGGGGGTCGAACACTGAAGCTTTCTTT	CASSWGSNTEAFF
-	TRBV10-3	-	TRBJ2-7	TGTGCCATCAGTACTACATACGAGCAGTACTTC	CAISTTYEQYF
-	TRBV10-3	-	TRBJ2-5	TGTGCCATCGGGCTCAAAGAGACCCAGTACTTC	CAIGLKETQYF
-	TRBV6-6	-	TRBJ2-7	TGTGCCAGCAGCGCTAGCGATACCTACGAGCAGTACTTC	CASSASDTYEQYF
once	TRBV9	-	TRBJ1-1	TGTGCCAGCAGCGTAGTAGGGACTATGAACACTGAAGCTTTCTTT	CASSVVGTMNTEAFF
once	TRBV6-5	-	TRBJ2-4	TGTGCCAGCAGACCGATAGGAGCCAAAAACATTCAGTACTTC	CASRPIGAKNIQYF
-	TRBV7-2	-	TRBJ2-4	TGTGCCAGCAGCTTTCCGGGCCTAGCCAAAAACATTCAGTACTTC	CASSFPGLAKNIQYF
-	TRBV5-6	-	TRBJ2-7	TGTGCCAGCAGCTTGGTGCCAGTCCGGGCGAGGGAGCAGTACTTC	CASSLVPVRAREQYF
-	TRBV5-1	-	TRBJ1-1	TGCGCCAGCATTGGCAGGGGCACTGAAGCTTTCTTT	CASIGRGTEAFF